The entry below describes one T cell receptor beta chain. Individuals aged about 18 to 89 years were recruited from approximately 22 US areas. Trimming removed 3 bases from V and 3 bases from J; junction bases left unmatched: 3. Germline CDR1 reads SGHDT; CDR2 reads YYEEEE. The CDR3 covers 13 residues. The repertoire was sequenced with immunoSEQ multiplex PCR; TCRdb's copy has only in-frame clones and lacks some. The table has approximately 260,000 clones, 85% to 90% seen once. The sample is drawn from a study of blood T cell repertoires in COVID-19. Material for sequencing was PBMCs or T cells enriched from blood (not recorded which). The genes are TRBV5-6 and TRBJ2-7; 7 nucleotides align to TRBD1. This TCR derives from a woman in her fifties or sixties who had recovered from COVID-19. CDR3 residues: CASSWDRDYEQYF. The DNA of the CDR3 is TGTGCCAGCAGCTGGGACAGAGACTACGAGCAGTACTTC.